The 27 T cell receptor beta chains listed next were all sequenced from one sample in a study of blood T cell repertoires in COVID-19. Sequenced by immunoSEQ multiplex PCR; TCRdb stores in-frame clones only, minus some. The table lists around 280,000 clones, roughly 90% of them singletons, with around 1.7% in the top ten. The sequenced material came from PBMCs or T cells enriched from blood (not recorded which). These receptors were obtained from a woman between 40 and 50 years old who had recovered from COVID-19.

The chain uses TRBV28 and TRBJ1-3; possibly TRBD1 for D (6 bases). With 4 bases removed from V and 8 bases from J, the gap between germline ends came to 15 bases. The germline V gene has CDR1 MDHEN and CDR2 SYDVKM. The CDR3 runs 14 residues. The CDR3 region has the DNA TGTGCCAGCAGTTCACCCTGGGGGCGTTACACCATATATTTT. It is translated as CASSSPWGRYTIYF.

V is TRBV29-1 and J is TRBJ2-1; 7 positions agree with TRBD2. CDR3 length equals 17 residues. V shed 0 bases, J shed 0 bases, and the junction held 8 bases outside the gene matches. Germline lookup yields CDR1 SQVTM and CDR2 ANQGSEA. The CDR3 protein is CSVEDPGGGYSYNEQFF. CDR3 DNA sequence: TGCAGCGTTGAAGATCCCGGCGGGGGATACTCCTACAATGAGCAGTTCTTC.

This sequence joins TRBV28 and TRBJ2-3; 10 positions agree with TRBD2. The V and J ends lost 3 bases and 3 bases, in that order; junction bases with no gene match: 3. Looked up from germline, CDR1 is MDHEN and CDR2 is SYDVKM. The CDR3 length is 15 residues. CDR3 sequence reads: CASSFGLAETDTQYF. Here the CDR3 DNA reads TGTGCCAGCAGTTTTGGACTAGCGGAAACAGATACGCAGTATTTT.

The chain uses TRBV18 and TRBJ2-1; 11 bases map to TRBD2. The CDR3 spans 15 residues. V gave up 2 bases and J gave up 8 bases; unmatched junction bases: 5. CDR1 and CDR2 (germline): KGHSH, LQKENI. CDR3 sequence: CASSPELAGADEQFF. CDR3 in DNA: TGTGCCAGCTCACCAGAACTAGCGGGAGCGGATGAGCAGTTCTTC.

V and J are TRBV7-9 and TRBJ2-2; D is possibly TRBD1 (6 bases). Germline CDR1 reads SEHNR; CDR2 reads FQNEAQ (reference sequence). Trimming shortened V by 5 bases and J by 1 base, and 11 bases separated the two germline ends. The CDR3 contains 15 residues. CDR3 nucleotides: TGTGCCAGCAGCCCTTGGACAGTGAACACCGGGGAGCTGTTTTTT. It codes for CASSPWTVNTGELFF.

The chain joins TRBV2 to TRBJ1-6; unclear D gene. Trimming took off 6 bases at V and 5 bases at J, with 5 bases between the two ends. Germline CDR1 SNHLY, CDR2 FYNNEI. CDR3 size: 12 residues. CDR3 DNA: TGTGCCAGCAGCCCCAATAATTCACCCCTCCACTTT. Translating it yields CASSPNNSPLHF.

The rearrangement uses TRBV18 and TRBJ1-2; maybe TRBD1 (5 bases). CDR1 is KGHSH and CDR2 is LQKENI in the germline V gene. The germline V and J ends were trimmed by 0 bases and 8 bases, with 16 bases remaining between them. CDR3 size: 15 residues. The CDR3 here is CASSPPTTFRQGYTF. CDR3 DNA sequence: TGTGCCAGCTCACCACCGACAACTTTCCGACAGGGCTACACCTTC.

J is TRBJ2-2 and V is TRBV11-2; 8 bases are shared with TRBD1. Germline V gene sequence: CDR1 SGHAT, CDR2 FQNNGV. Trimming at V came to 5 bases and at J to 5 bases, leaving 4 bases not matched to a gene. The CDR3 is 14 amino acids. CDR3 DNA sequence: TGTGCCAGCAGCCTCAGGGACAGGACCGGGGAGCTGTTTTTT. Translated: CASSLRDRTGELFF.

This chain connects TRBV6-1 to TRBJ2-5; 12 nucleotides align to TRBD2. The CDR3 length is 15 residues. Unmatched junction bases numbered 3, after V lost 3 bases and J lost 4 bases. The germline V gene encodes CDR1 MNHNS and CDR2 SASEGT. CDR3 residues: CASSETSGGRETQYF. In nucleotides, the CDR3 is TGTGCCAGCAGTGAGACTAGCGGGGGTAGAGAGACCCAGTACTTC.

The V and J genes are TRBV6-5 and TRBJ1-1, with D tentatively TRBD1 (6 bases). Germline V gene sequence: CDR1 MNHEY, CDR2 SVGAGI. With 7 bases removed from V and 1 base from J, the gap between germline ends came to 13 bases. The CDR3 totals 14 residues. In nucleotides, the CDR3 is TGTGCCAGCACAGTTGGGGGCGGGAACACTGAAGCTTTCTTT. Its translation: CASTVGGGNTEAFF.

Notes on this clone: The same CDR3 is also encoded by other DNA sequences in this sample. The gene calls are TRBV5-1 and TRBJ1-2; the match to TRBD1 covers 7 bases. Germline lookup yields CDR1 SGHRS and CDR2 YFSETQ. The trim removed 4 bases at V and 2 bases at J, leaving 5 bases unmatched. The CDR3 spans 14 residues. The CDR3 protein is CASSPRQGNYGYTF. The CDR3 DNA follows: TGCGCCAGCAGCCCCCGACAGGGAAACTATGGCTACACCTTC.

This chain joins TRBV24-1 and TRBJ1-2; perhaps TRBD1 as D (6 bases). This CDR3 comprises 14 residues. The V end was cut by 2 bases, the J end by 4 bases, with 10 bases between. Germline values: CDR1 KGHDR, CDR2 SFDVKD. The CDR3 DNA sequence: TGTGCCACCAGTGATTCGACAGGAGCCTATGGCTACACCTTC. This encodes CATSDSTGAYGYTF.

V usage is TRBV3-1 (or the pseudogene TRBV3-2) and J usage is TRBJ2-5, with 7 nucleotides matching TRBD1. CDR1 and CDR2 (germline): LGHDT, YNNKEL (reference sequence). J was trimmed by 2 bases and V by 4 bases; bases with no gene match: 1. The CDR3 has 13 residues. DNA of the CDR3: TGTGCCAGCAGCCGGGACAGACAAGAGACCCAGTACTTC. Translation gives CASSRDRQETQYF.

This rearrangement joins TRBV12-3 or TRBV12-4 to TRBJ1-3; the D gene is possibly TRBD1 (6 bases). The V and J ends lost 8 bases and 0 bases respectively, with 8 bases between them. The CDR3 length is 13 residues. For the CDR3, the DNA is TGTGCCAGCCAGGGGAACTCTGGAAACACCATATATTTT. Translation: CASQGNSGNTIYF.

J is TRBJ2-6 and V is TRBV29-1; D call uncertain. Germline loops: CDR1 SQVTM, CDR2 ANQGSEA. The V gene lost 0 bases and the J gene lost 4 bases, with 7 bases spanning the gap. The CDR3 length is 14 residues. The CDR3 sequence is CSVEESRGANVLTF. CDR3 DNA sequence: TGCAGCGTTGAAGAATCGAGGGGGGCCAACGTCCTGACTTTC.

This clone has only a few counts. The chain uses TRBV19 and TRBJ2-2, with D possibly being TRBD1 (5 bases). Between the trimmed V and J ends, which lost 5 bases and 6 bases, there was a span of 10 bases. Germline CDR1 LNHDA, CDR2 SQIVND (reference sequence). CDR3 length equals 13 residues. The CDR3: CASSPPGSGELFF. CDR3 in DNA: TGTGCCAGTAGTCCACCAGGGTCCGGGGAGCTGTTTTTT. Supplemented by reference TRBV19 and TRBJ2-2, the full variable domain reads DGGITQSPKYLFRKEGQNVTLSCEQNLNHDAMYWYRQDPGQGLRLIYYSQIVNDFQKGDIAEGYSVSREKKESFPLTVTSAQKNPTAFYLCASSPPGSGELFFGEGSRLTVL.

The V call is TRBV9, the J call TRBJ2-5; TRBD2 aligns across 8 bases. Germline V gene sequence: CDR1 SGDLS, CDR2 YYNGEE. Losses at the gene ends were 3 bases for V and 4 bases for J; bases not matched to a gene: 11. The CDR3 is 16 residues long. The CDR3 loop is CASSAMDGRAGETQYF. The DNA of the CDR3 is TGTGCCAGCAGCGCGATGGACGGGAGGGCCGGAGAGACCCAGTACTTC.

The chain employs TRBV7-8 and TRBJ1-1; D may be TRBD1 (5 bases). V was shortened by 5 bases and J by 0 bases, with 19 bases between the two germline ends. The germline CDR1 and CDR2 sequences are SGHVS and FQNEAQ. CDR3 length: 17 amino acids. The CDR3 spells CASSKTPRQQLNTEAFF. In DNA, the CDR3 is TGTGCCAGCAGCAAGACCCCACGACAGCAGCTGAACACTGAAGCTTTCTTT.

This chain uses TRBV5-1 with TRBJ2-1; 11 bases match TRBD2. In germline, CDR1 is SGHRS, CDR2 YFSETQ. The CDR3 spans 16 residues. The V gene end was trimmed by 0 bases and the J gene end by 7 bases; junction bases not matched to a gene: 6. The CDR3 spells CASSLAVTSGENEQFF. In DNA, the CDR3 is TGCGCCAGCAGCTTGGCCGTGACTAGCGGGGAGAATGAGCAGTTCTTC.

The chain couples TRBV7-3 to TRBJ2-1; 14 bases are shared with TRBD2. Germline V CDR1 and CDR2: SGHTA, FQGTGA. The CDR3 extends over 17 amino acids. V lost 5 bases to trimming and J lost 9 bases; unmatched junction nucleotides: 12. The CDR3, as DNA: TGTGCCAGCAGCAAAACTCCTGGACTAGCGGGAGGACCTGAGCAGTTCTTC. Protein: CASSKTPGLAGGPEQFF. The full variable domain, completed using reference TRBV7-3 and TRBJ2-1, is GAGVSQTPSNKVTEKGKYVELRCDPISGHTALYWYRQSLGQGPEFLIYFQGTGAADDSGLPNDRFFAVRPEGSVSTLKIQRTERGDSAVYLCASSKTPGLAGGPEQFFGPGTRLTVL.

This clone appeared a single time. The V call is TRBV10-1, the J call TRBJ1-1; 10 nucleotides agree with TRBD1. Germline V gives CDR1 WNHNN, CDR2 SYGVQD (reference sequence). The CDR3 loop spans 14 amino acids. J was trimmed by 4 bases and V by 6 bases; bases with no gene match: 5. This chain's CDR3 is CASSETGGITEAFF. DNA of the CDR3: TGCGCCAGCAGCGAGACAGGGGGCATCACTGAAGCTTTCTTT.

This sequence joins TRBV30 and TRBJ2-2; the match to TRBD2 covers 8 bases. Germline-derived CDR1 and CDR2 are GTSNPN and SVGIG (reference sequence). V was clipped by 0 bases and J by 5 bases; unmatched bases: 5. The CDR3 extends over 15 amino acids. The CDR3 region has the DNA TGTGCCTGGAGTGTACTCGGGAGGGGGACCGGGGAGCTGTTTTTT. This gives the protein CAWSVLGRGTGELFF.

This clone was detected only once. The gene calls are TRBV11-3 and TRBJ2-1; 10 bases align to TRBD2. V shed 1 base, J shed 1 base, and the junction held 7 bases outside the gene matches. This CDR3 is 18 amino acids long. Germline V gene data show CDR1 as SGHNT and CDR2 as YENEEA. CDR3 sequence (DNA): TGTGCCAGCAGCTTAGGAACAGCGGGAGGGTTGTCCTACAATGAGCAGTTCTTC. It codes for CASSLGTAGGLSYNEQFF.

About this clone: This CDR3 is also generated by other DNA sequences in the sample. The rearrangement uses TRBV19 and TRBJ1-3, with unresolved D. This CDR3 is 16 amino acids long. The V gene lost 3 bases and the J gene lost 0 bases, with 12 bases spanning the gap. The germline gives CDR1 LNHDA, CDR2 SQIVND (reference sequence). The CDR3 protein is CASSIRTGSSGNTIYF. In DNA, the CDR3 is TGTGCCAGTAGTATTAGGACTGGGAGCTCTGGAAACACCATATATTTT.

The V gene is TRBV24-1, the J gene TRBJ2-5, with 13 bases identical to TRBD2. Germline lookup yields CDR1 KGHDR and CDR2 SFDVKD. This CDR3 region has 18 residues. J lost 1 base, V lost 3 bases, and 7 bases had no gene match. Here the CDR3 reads CATSDATGTSGVQETQYF. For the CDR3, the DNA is TGTGCCACCAGTGATGCCACCGGGACTAGCGGGGTCCAAGAGACCCAGTACTTC.

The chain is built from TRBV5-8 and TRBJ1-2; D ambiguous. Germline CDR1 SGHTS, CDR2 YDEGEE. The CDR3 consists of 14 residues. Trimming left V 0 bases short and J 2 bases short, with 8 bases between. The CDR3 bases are TGTGCCAGCAGCTTGGGGCCCCCAAACTATGGCTACACCTTC. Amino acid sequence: CASSLGPPNYGYTF.

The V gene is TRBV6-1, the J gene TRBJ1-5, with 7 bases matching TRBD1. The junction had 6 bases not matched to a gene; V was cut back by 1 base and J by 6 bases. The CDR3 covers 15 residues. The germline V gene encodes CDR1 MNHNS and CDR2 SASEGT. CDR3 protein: CASSEGQGLGQPQHF. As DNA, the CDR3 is TGTGCCAGCAGTGAAGGACAGGGCTTGGGTCAGCCCCAGCATTTT.